This TCR beta chain was found in a study of T cells in women clearing cervical HPV infection. Study-level background: Controls were women whose single incident HPV16 infection cleared within 12 months without precancer or cancer. General study findings and limits: TRBV6-7 abundance was lower in cases than controls (around 0.1% versus 0.15%).

Libraries were prepared by immunoSEQ multiplex PCR; TCRdb keeps only in-frame clonotypes and omits some of them. The sample table sets out approximately 44,000 clones. As concerns this clone: Its antigen is not identified. The observed sequence ends 3 residues before the CDR3 terminus, with the missing tail filled in from the germline J gene.

CDR3 size: 15 residues. Germline V lookup: CDR1 DFQATT, CDR2 SNEGSKA (reference sequence). The TCR originated in a woman between 18 and 70 years old with a cervical HPV16 infection that either progressed to CIN3+ or cleared (not recorded which). Sequenced material: blood buffy coat. The chain links TRBV20-1 to TRBJ2-3; 11 nucleotides agree with TRBD2. Incomplete CDR3 DNA: TGCAGTGCCAAGTTAGCGGGAGGGATCCGGGTAACG. This codes for CSAKLAGGIRVT. The entire CDR3 is CSAKLAGGIRVTQYF.